The 11 T cell receptor beta chains below come from one sample, sequenced in a study of Ad26.COV2.S vaccination and SARS-CoV-2 variants. TCRdb's table, derived via immunoSEQ multiplex PCR, lists solely in-frame clones and lacks some. The sample carries over 450,000 clones, around 89% recorded once. The treatment was: around 19 received Ad26.COV2.S at low or high dose, single or two shots; 5 received placebo; per-sample allocation not given. After the first vaccine or placebo injection, samples were drawn on day 63. The sequenced sample was peripheral blood, obtained in a trial of Ad26.COV2.S vaccine versus placebo. The receptors stem from a person aged 18-60 years who received the Ad26.COV2.S COVID-19 vaccine or a placebo.

A few counts support this clone. The V and J genes are TRBV6-6 and TRBJ1-5; a possible D gene is TRBD1 (6 bases). Per the germline V gene, CDR1 is MNHNY and CDR2 is SVGAGI (reference sequence). The CDR3 covers 14 residues. Trimming pared 8 bases from V and 2 bases from J, leaving 13 bases between. The CDR3 DNA sequence: TGTGCCAGCGCCTTCGCAGGGGGCAATCAGCCCCAGCATTTT. This encodes CASAFAGGNQPQHF.

The rearrangement uses TRBV6-1 and TRBJ2-6; the match to TRBD1 covers 8 bases. The germline V gene has CDR1 MNHNS and CDR2 SASEGT. The V segment lost 3 bases and the J segment 1 base; nucleotides outside the gene matches: 2. This CDR3 comprises 16 residues. CDR3 bases: TGTGCCAGCAGTGACAGGGGGCTTTCTGGGGCCAACGTCCTGACTTTC. Its protein is CASSDRGLSGANVLTF.

CDR3 DNA: TGTGCCTGGAGTCTCAAGGGGGCTGGGGAGCAGTACTTC. It encodes CAWSLKGAGEQYF. The gene calls are TRBV30 and TRBJ2-7; 7 bases map to TRBD1. This CDR3 contains 13 residues. The germline CDR1 and CDR2 sequences are GTSNPN and SVGIG (reference sequence). V lost 2 bases to trimming and J lost 7 bases; unmatched junction nucleotides: 8.

The chain combines TRBV5-1 with TRBJ2-7; D is perhaps TRBD1 (5 bases). The germline V and J ends were trimmed by 2 bases and 0 bases, with 15 bases remaining between them. The CDR3 is 16 amino acids. CDR1 SGHRS and CDR2 YFSETQ come from the germline V gene. The CDR3, as DNA: TGCGCCAGCAGCTTTCTTGCAGGGTCAAGCTCCTACGAGCAGTACTTC. It is translated as CASSFLAGSSSYEQYF. The full variable domain, with the rest looked up from reference TRBV5-1 and TRBJ2-7, is KAGVTQTPRYLIKTRGQQVTLSCSPISGHRSVSWYQQTPGQGLQFLFEYFSETQRNKGNFPGRFSGRQFSNSRSEMNVSTLELGDSALYLCASSFLAGSSSYEQYFGPGTRLTVT.

The chain couples TRBV7-2 to TRBJ2-5, with TRBD2 matching 15 bases. V lost 5 bases, J lost 4 bases, and 5 bases stayed unmatched. CDR3 size: 16 residues. Germline V gene sequence: CDR1 SGHTA, CDR2 FQGNSA. CDR3 nucleotides: TGTGCCAGCAGCCGGGGACTAGCGGGGGGACGAGAGACCCAGTACTTC. This gives the protein CASSRGLAGGRETQYF.

This clone appeared many times. The chain couples TRBV11-2 to TRBJ1-2, with a tentative D call TRBD1 (6 bases). Trimming removed 4 bases at V and 2 bases at J, with 8 bases between. CDR1 and CDR2 from the germline V gene are SGHAT and FQNNGV. This CDR3 is 13 amino acids long. Here the CDR3 reads CASSSDRNYGYTF. The CDR3 DNA follows: TGTGCCAGCAGCTCCGACAGGAACTATGGCTACACCTTC.

Written as DNA, the CDR3 is TGTGCCAGCAGAGACAGGGGAATGGAAAAACTGTTTTTT. This codes for CASRDRGMEKLFF. The chain joins TRBV27 to TRBJ1-4, with 8 bases aligning to TRBD1. Germline lookup yields CDR1 MNHEY and CDR2 SMNVEV (reference sequence). This CDR3 has 13 residues. V dropped 6 bases and J dropped 8; count of bases not matched to a gene: 5.

In DNA form, the CDR3 reads TGCGCCAGCTCACGAGGGTCAATGAACACTGAAGCTTTCTTT. Protein sequence: CASSRGSMNTEAFF. The rearrangement links TRBV5-1 to TRBJ1-1; D gene unclear. In germline, CDR1 is SGHRS, CDR2 YFSETQ. The CDR3 is 14 residues long. The V end was cut by 7 bases, the J end by 0 bases, with 13 bases between.

The chain recombines TRBV19 with TRBJ2-7, with TRBD2 as a possible D gene (6 bases). Germline CDR1 reads LNHDA; CDR2 reads SQIVND (reference sequence). This CDR3 contains 15 residues. V lost 5 bases and J lost 0, with 14 bases in between. CDR3 amino acids: CASSVGMGLSYEQYF. The CDR3 region has the DNA TGTGCCAGTAGTGTGGGTATGGGACTCTCCTACGAGCAGTACTTC.

The gene calls are TRBV5-4 and TRBJ2-5; TRBD2 matches at 9 bases. The V and J ends lost 0 bases and 5 bases, in that order; junction bases with no gene match: 5. Germline CDR1 and CDR2: SGHNT and YYREEE (reference sequence). CDR3 size: 15 residues. The CDR3 sequence is CASSLVASGDETQYF. The CDR3 DNA reads as TGTGCCAGCAGCTTGGTGGCTAGCGGGGATGAGACCCAGTACTTC.

The chain recombines TRBV29-1 with TRBJ1-1, with 7 bases aligning to TRBD1. Trimming cost V 1 base and J 4 bases; bases outside gene matches: 6. This CDR3 has 14 residues. The germline V gene has CDR1 SQVTM and CDR2 ANQGSEA. CDR3 DNA sequence: TGCAGCGTTGAAGTACAACAGGGGTCCACTGAAGCTTTCTTT. Encoded protein: CSVEVQQGSTEAFF.